The 8 T cell receptor beta chains given below trace back to one sample, sequenced in a study of blood T cell repertoires in COVID-19. Method: immunoSEQ multiplex PCR; TCRdb's copy keeps in-frame clones and lacks some. Of more than 200,000 clones in the sample, about 86% were seen once. Sequenced material: peripheral blood. These receptor sequences come from a man in his forties with active or convalescent COVID-19.

V is TRBV30 and J is TRBJ1-5, with 10 bases lining up with TRBD1. CDR3 length: 13 residues. CDR1 and CDR2 from the germline V gene are GTSNPN and SVGIG (reference sequence). CDR3 DNA: TGTTCTTCATCGGGACAGGGGAATCAGCCCCAGCATTTT. Residues: CSSSGQGNQPQHF.

This clone was seen a single time. The chain joins TRBV19 to TRBJ1-6; tentatively, D is TRBD1 (6 bases). The V end was cut by 3 bases, the J end by 9 bases, with 30 bases between. The V gene's germline CDR1 is LNHDA and CDR2 SQIVND (reference sequence). The CDR3 runs to 20 residues. The CDR3 bases are TGTGCCAGTAGTATTCGCCCTGGACAGTTGTCCCCCCCTTTTGGTTCACCCCTCCACTTT. Its protein product is CASSIRPGQLSPPFGSPLHF.

The chain employs TRBV14 and TRBJ2-1; 14 bases map to TRBD2. CDR1 SGHDN and CDR2 FVKESK come from the germline V gene. The CDR3 runs to 16 residues. V was pared by 4 bases and J by 10 bases, with 9 bases of the junction left unmatched. CDR3 residues: CASSPGLAGGRREQFF. The CDR3 nucleotides are TGTGCCAGCAGCCCCGGACTAGCGGGAGGCCGCCGAGAGCAGTTCTTC. The complete variable domain, with remaining parts taken from reference TRBV14 and TRBJ2-1, reads EAGVTQFPSHSVIEKGQTVTLRCDPISGHDNLYWYRRVMGKEIKFLLHFVKESKQDESGMPNNRFLAERTGGTYSTLKVQPAELEDSGVYFCASSPGLAGGRREQFFGPGTRLTVL.

The V call is TRBV7-3, the J call TRBJ2-1, with 10 bases fitting TRBD2. This CDR3 has 17 residues. After removal of 5 bases from V and 0 bases from J, the junction contained 7 bases not matched to a gene. Per germline, CDR1 SGHTA and CDR2 FQGTGA. The CDR3 coding sequence is TGTGCCAGCAGCCTCCGGACTAGCGGTAACTCCTACAATGAGCAGTTCTTC. This sequence encodes CASSLRTSGNSYNEQFF.

DNA of the CDR3: TGTGCCAGCAGCTGGGGGGGTTCATTCGCTAACTATGGCTACACCTTC. This encodes CASSWGGSFANYGYTF. The chain links TRBV11-2 to TRBJ1-2; the D gene is possibly TRBD1 (5 bases). CDR3 size: 16 residues. In germline, CDR1 is SGHAT, CDR2 FQNNGV. Trimming took off 4 bases at V and 0 bases at J, with 15 bases between the two ends.

This clone was found a few times. The sample holds other DNA sequences that translate to the same CDR3. The chain has TRBV5-1 and TRBJ2-7; TRBD1 agrees at 11 bases. Germline lookup yields CDR1 SGHRS and CDR2 YFSETQ. V was pared by 4 bases and J by 3 bases, with 3 bases of the junction left unmatched. The CDR3 has 14 amino acids. In DNA, the CDR3 is TGCGCCAGCAGCCCAGGGACAGGGGGCTACGAGCAGTACTTC. It yields the protein CASSPGTGGYEQYF.

CDR3 region: CSASGGQGADTQYF. CDR3 in DNA: TGCAGTGCTAGTGGGGGACAGGGGGCAGATACGCAGTATTTT. The chain uses TRBV20-1 and TRBJ2-3, with 11 bases identical to TRBD1. The CDR3 covers 14 residues. Unmatched junction bases numbered 3, after V lost 3 bases and J lost 4 bases. CDR1 is DFQATT, CDR2 SNEGSKA, per germline (reference sequence).

V and J are TRBV7-3 and TRBJ2-1, with 8 bases fitting TRBD2. V trimming: 5 bases; J trimming: 8 bases; junction bases outside the gene matches: 5. The CDR3 is 13 residues long. CDR1 and CDR2 (germline): SGHTA, FQGTGA. CDR3 region: CASSGGLVDEQFF. Here the CDR3 DNA reads TGTGCCAGCAGCGGGGGACTAGTCGATGAGCAGTTCTTC.